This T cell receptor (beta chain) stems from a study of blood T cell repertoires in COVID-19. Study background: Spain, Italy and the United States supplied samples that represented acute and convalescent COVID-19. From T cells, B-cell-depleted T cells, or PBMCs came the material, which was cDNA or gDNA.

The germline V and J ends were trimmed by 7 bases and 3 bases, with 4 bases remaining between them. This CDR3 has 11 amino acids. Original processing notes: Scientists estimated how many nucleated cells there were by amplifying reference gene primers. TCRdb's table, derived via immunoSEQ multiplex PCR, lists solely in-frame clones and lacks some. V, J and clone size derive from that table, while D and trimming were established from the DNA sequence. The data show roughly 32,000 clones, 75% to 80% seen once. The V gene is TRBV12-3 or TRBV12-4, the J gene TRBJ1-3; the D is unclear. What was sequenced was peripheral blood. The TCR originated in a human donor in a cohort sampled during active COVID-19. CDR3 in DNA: TGTGCCAGCACCCGTGGAAACACCATATATTTT. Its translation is CASTRGNTIYF.